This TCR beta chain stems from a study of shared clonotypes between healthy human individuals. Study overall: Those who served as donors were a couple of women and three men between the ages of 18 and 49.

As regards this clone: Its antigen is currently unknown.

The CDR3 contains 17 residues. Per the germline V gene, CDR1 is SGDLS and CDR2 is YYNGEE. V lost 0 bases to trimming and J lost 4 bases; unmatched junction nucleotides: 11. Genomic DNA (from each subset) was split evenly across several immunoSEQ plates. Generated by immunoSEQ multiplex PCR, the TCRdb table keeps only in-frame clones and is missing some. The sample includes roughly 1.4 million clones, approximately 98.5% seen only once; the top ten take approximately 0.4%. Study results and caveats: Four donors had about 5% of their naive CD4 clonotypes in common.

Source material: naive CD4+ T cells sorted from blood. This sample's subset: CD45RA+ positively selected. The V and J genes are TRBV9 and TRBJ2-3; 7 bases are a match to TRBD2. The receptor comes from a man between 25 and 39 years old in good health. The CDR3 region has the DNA TGTGCCAGCAGCGTAGTAGGAGCGGGATTCTTTCCAGATACGCAGTATTTT. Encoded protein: CASSVVGAGFFPDTQYF.